These 5 T cell receptor beta chains share one sample of origin, sequenced in a study of blood T cell repertoires in COVID-19. The repertoire was sequenced with immunoSEQ multiplex PCR; TCRdb's copy has only in-frame clones and lacks some. The sample carries some 200,000 clones, around nine tenths recorded once. What was sequenced was peripheral blood. These receptors were taken from a man aged 40-50 years with active or convalescent COVID-19.

The V call is TRBV19, the J call TRBJ1-1; D may be TRBD1 (6 bases). The CDR3 has 14 residues. Germline values: CDR1 LNHDA, CDR2 SQIVND (reference sequence). V was clipped by 3 bases and J by 6 bases, with 14 bases between them. The CDR3 region has the DNA TGTGCCAGTAGTATGGGGGGGCAGAGATCTGAAGCTTTCTTT. It yields the protein CASSMGGQRSEAFF.

The chain is built from TRBV11-3 and TRBJ1-4; weak D call: TRBD1 (6 bases). The V gene's germline CDR1 is SGHNT and CDR2 YENEEA. The CDR3 runs 15 residues. Trimming left V 2 bases short and J 7 bases short, with 14 bases between. The CDR3 loop is CASSLRSGDSEKLFF. DNA of the CDR3: TGTGCCAGCAGCTTACGGTCAGGGGATAGTGAAAAACTGTTTTTT.

The genes are TRBV6-5 and TRBJ1-2; TRBD1 agrees at 7 bases. V shed 2 bases, J shed 7 bases, and the junction held 7 bases outside the gene matches. This CDR3 is 14 amino acids long. The germline V gene encodes CDR1 MNHEY and CDR2 SVGAGI. The CDR3 bases are TGTGCCAGCAGTTACGGTCAACAGGGGAGTGGCTACACCTTC. This encodes CASSYGQQGSGYTF.

This rearrangement joins TRBV9 to TRBJ1-2; no definite D call. V was shortened by 0 bases and J by 8 bases, with 11 bases between the two germline ends. Germline assignment: CDR1 SGDLS and CDR2 YYNGEE. The CDR3 is 13 residues long. CDR3 loop: CASSVGPSAGYTF. DNA of the CDR3: TGTGCCAGCAGCGTAGGTCCCTCCGCGGGCTACACCTTC.

This chain uses TRBV2 with TRBJ2-5; TRBD2 is a possible D gene (6 bases). Germline CDR1 reads SNHLY; CDR2 reads FYNNEI. Trimming removed 5 bases at V and 5 bases at J, with 15 bases between. The CDR3 extends over 14 amino acids. CDR3 DNA sequence: TGTGCCAGCAGTAGTGGGGCCGCGGGGGAGACCCAGTACTTC. This codes for CASSSGAAGETQYF.